A selection of T cell receptor beta chains follows, all from one sample in a study of cytomegalovirus exposure and HLA in healthy donors. Data came from immunoSEQ multiplex PCR; TCRdb stores just in-frame clones and leaves some out. Of 100,000 to 150,000 clones detected, about 94% appear once; the ten largest clones hold more than 0.9%. Sequencing used PBMCs. These receptors all come from a woman younger than 35 in good health and CMV-seronegative. CDR3s include the opening cysteine and the closing phenylalanine or tryptophan. D genes are given only for firm matches. Rows may omit the clone size; those that give it use once, few, many or a size class.

v_gene	abundance	d_gene	j_gene	CDR3nt	CDR3aa
TRBV6-5	few	-	TRBJ1-1	TGTGCCAGTGGGGAGTACACTGAAGCTTTCTTT	CASGEYTEAFF
TRBV2	-	-	TRBJ1-5	TGTGCCAGCAGCGAAAACGACGGGGGGCTAGGGCCCCAGCATTTT	CASSENDGGLGPQHF
TRBV4-1	-	-	TRBJ2-1	TGCGCCAGCAGCCCCCGGTGGGGGGCCTACAATGAGCAGTTCTTC	CASSPRWGAYNEQFF
TRBV2	-	-	TRBJ1-4	TGTGCCAGTTTCCAAAGGGGTACTAATGAAAAACTGTTTTTT	CASFQRGTNEKLFF
TRBV29-1	-	-	TRBJ1-1	TGCAGCGTTGGCCAATTGGCCCTTACAGGGCCCACTGAAGCTTTCTTT	CSVGQLALTGPTEAFF
TRBV6-5	-	-	TRBJ1-4	TGTGCCAGCAGACGGACAGCCGGCGGTGAAAAACTGTTTTTT	CASRRTAGGEKLFF
TRBV30	-	TRBD1	TRBJ1-2	TGTGCCTGGAGCCCGGGACAGCAATCATTTGGCTACACCTTC	CAWSPGQQSFGYTF
TRBV30	-	-	TRBJ1-3	TGTGCCTGGAGTGTTCCACGCTATTCTGGAAACACCATATATTTT	CAWSVPRYSGNTIYF
TRBV2	-	-	TRBJ1-5	TGTGCCAGCAGTGCCCGCAGTCATAGCAATCAGCCCCAGCATTTT	CASSARSHSNQPQHF
TRBV6-1	-	-	TRBJ2-1	TGTGCCAGCACCGAAAGACAGCGCTCCTACAATGAGCAGTTCTTC	CASTERQRSYNEQFF